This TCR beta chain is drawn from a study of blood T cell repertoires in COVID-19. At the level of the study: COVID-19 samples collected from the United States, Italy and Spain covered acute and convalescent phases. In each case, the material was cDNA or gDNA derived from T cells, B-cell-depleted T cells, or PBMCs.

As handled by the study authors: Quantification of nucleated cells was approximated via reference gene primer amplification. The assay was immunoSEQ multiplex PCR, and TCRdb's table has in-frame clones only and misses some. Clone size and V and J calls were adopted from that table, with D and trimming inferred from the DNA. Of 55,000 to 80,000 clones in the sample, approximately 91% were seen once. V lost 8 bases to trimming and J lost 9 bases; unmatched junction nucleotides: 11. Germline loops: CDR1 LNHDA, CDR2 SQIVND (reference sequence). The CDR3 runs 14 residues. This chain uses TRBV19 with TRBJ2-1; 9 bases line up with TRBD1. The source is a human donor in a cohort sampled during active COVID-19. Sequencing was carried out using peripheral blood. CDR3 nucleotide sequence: TGTGCCAGTGGTTCCGGGACAGGGTCGGGTGAGCAGTTCTTC. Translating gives CASGSGTGSGEQFF.